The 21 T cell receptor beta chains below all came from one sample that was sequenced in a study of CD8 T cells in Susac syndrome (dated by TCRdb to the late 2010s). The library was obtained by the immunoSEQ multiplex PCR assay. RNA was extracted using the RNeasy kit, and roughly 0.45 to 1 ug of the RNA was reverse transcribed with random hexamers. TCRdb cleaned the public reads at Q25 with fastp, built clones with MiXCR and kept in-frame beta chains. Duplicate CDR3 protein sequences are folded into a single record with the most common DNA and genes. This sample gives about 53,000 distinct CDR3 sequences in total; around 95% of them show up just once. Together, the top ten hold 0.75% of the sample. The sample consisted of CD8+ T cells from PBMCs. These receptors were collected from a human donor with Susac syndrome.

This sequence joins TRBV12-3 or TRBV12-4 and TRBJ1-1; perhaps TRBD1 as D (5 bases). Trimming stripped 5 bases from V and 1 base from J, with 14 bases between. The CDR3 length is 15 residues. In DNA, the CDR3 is TGTGCCAGCAGTGTTTACAGGAGGGGGAACACTGAAGCTTTCTTT. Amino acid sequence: CASSVYRRGNTEAFF.

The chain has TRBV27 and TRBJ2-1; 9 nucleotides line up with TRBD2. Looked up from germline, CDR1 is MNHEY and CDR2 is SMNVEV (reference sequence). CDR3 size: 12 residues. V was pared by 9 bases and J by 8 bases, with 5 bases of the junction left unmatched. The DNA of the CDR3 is TGTGCCAGTAGAGCGGGGGGCTATGAGCAGTTCTTC. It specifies CASRAGGYEQFF.

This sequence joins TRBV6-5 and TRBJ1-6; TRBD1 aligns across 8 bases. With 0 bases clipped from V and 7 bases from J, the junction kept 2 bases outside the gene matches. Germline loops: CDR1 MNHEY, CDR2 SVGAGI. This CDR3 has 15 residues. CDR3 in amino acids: CASSYSQGVNSPLHF. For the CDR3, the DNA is TGTGCCAGCAGTTACTCACAGGGGGTAAATTCACCCCTCCACTTT.

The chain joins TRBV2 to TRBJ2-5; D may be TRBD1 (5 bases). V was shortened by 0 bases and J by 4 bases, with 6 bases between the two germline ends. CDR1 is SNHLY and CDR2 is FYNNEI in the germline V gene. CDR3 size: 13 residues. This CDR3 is CASSEAGAETQYF. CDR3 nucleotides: TGTGCCAGCAGTGAAGCAGGGGCAGAGACCCAGTACTTC. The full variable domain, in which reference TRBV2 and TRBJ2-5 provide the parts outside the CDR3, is EPEVTQTPSHQVTQMGQEVILRCVPISNHLYFYWYRQILGQKVEFLVSFYNNEISEKSEIFDDQFSVERPDGSNFTLKIRSTKLEDSAMYFCASSEAGAETQYFGPGTRLLVL.

CDR3 region: CASSPAHWDEQYF. CDR3 in DNA: TGTGCCAGTAGTCCAGCACATTGGGACGAGCAGTACTTC. The chain has TRBV19 and TRBJ2-7; D remains unclear. The CDR3 has 13 residues. The ends were cut back, 5 bases at V and 5 bases at J, with 13 bases in the middle. Germline CDR1 and CDR2: LNHDA and SQIVND (reference sequence).

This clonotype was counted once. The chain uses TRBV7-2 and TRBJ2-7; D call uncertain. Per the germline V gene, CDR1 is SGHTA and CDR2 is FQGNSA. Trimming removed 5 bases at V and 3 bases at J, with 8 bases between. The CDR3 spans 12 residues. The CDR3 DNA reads TGTGCCAGCAGCCACAATGGCTACGAGCAGTACTTC. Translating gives CASSHNGYEQYF.

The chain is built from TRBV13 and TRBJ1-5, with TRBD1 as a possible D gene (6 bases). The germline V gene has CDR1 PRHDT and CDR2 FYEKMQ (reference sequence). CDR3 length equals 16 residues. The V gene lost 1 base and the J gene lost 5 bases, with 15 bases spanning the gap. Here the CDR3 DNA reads TGTGCCAGCAGCTTAGAGGCAGGGGATTATGATCAGCCCCAGCATTTT. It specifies CASSLEAGDYDQPQHF.

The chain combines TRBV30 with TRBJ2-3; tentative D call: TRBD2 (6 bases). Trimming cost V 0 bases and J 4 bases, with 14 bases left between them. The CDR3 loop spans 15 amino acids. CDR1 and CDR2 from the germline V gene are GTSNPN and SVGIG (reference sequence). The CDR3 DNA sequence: TGTGCCTGGAGTGTTTCCCTAGGAGGGCCAGATACGCAGTATTTT. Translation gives CAWSVSLGGPDTQYF.

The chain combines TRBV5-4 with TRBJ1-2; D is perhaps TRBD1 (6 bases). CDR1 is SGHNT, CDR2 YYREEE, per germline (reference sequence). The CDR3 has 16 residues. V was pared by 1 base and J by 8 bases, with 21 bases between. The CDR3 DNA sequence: TGTGCCAGCAGCTTGCGGGGGGGGCGGATATCAGAGGGCTACACCTTC. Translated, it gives CASSLRGGRISEGYTF. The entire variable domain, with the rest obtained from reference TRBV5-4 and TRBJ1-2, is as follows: ETGVTQSPTHLIKTRGQQVTLRCSSQSGHNTVSWYQQALGQGPQFIFQYYREEENGRGNFPPRFSGLQFPNYSSELNVNALELDDSALYLCASSLRGGRISEGYTFGSGTRLTVV.

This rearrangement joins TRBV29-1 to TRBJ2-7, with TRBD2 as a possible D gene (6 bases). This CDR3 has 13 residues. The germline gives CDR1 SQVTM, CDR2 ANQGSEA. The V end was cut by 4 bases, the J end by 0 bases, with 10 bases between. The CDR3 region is CSVVLAPSYEQYF. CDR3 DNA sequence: TGCAGCGTTGTTCTAGCGCCCTCCTACGAGCAGTACTTC.

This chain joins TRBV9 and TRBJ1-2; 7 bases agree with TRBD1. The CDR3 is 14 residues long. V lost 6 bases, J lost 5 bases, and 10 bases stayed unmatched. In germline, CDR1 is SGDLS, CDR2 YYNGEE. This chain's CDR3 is CASTYSPTGYGYTF. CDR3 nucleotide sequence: TGTGCCAGCACTTACAGCCCGACAGGGTATGGCTACACCTTC.

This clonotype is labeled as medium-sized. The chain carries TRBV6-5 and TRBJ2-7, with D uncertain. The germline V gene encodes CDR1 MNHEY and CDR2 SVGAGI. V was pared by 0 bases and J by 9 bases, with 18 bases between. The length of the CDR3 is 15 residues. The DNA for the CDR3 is TGTGCCAGCAGTTACTCGAATAGCCCTCGTGATCCGCAGTACTTC. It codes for CASSYSNSPRDPQYF.

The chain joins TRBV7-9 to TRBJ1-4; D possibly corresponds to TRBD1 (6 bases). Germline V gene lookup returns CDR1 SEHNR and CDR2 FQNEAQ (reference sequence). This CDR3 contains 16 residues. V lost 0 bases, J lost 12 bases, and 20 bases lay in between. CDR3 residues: CASSLAVSGGGSELFF. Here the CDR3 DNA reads TGTGCCAGCAGCTTAGCGGTGTCGGGGGGCGGTTCGGAACTGTTTTTT.

CDR3 bases: TGTGCCAGCAGTCCCACCGGGCCATCCTACGAGCAGTACTTC. The encoded protein is CASSPTGPSYEQYF. V gene TRBV28 combines with J gene TRBJ2-7; D is unclear. The CDR3 contains 14 residues. CDR1 is MDHEN and CDR2 is SYDVKM in the germline V gene. V lost 5 bases to trimming and J lost 1 base, with 12 bases between them.

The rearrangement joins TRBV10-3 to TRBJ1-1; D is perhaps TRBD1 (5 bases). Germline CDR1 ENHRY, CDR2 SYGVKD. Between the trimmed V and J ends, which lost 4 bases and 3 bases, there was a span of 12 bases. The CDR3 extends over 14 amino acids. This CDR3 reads CAISVTGGDTEAFF. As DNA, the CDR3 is TGTGCCATCAGTGTAACAGGCGGGGACACTGAAGCTTTCTTT.

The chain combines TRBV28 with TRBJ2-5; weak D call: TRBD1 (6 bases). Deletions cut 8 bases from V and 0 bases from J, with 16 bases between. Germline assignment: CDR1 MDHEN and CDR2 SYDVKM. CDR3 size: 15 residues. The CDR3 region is CASCFDRTYQETQYF. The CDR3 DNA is TGTGCCAGCTGCTTTGACAGGACGTACCAAGAGACCCAGTACTTC.

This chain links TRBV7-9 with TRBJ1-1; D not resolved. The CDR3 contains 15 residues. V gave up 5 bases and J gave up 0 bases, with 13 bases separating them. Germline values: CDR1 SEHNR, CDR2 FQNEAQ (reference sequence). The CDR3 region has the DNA TGTGCCAGCAGCCCTTCGCCAATTATGAACACTGAAGCTTTCTTT. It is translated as CASSPSPIMNTEAFF.

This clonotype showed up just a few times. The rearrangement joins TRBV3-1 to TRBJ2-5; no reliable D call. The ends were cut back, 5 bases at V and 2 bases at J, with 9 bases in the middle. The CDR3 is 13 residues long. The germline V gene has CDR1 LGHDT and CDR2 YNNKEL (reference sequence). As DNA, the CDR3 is TGTGCCAGCAGCTACCTCATACAAGAGACCCAGTACTTC. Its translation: CASSYLIQETQYF.

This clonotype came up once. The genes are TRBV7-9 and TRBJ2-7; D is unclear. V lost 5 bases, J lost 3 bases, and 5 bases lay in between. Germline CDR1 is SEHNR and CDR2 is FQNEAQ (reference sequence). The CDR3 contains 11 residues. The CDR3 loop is CASSEDYEQYF. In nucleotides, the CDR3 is TGTGCCAGCAGCGAGGACTACGAGCAGTACTTC.

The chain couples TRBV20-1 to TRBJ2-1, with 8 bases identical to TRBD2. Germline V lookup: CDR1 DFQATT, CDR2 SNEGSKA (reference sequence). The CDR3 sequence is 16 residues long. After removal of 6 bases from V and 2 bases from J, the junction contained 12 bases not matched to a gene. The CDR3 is CSAYHPSGGPYNEQFF. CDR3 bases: TGCAGTGCCTACCACCCCAGCGGGGGACCCTACAATGAGCAGTTCTTC.

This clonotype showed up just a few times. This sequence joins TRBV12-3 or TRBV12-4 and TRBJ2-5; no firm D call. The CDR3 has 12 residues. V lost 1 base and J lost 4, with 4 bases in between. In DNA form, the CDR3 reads TGTGCCAGCAGTTTAGGAAGAGAGACCCAGTACTTC. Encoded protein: CASSLGRETQYF.